The 12 T cell receptor beta chains in this list originate from one sample, sequenced in a study of tissue T cells after allogeneic stem cell transplantation. Profiled with immunoSEQ multiplex PCR; TCRdb holds only in-frame clones, not every one. This table holds around 2,800 clones, approximately 67% found once. Adult allogeneic hematopoietic cell transplant recipients with steroid-refractory graft-versus-host disease were prospectively enrolled for research autopsy. The sequences come from ascending colon tissue, collected at autopsy. All receptors come from a male patient at least 60 years old with steroid-refractory graft-versus-host disease after an allogeneic stem cell transplant. Some T cells may be graft donor cells.

V and J are TRBV5-6 and TRBJ2-7; D unclear. V gave up 4 bases and J gave up 2 bases, with 4 bases separating them. This CDR3 spans 11 amino acids. Germline V gene data show CDR1 as SGHDT and CDR2 as YYEEEE. This CDR3 is CASSATYEQYF. CDR3 DNA sequence: TGTGCCAGCAGCGCCACCTACGAGCAGTACTTC. The whole variable domain, remainder taken from reference TRBV5-6 and TRBJ2-7, is DAGVTQSPTHLIKTRGQQVTLRCSPKSGHDTVSWYQQALGQGPQFIFQYYEEEERQRGNFPDRFSGHQFPNYSSELNVNALLLGDSALYLCASSATYEQYFGPGTRLTVT.

The chain carries TRBV12-5 and TRBJ2-6; no clear D gene. The CDR3 is 14 residues long. V gave up 3 bases and J gave up 2 bases, with 5 bases separating them. The germline V gene encodes CDR1 LGHNT and CDR2 FRNRAP. The CDR3 sequence: CASGLEAGANVLTF. The DNA of the CDR3 is TGTGCTAGTGGTTTAGAGGCTGGGGCCAACGTCCTGACTTTC. Combining the CDR3 with reference TRBV12-5 and TRBJ2-6 gives the whole variable domain DARVTQTPRHKVTEMGQEVTMRCQPILGHNTVFWYRQTMMQGLELLAYFRNRAPLDDSGMPKDRFSAEMPDATLATLKIQPSEPRDSAVYFCASGLEAGANVLTFGAGSRLTVL.

V and J are TRBV5-1 and TRBJ2-7; 8 bases are a match to TRBD1. The germline V gene encodes CDR1 SGHRS and CDR2 YFSETQ. This CDR3 has 15 residues. Trimming cost V 0 bases and J 1 base; bases outside gene matches: 3. CDR3 sequence: CASSLARTGSYEQYF. The CDR3 coding sequence is TGCGCCAGCAGCTTGGCGCGGACAGGGTCCTACGAGCAGTACTTC.

This clone was recorded only once. The V and J genes are TRBV7-2 and TRBJ1-5; 7 nucleotides line up with TRBD1. The CDR3 has 15 residues. Germline CDR1 reads SGHTA; CDR2 reads FQGNSA. J was trimmed by 3 bases and V by 5 bases; bases with no gene match: 7. CDR3 sequence: CASSALGQINQPQHF. The CDR3 DNA is TGTGCCAGCAGCGCCTTGGGACAGATCAATCAGCCCCAGCATTTT.

This clone was picked up a small number of times. This chain connects TRBV12-3 or TRBV12-4 to TRBJ2-7; D possibly corresponds to TRBD2 (5 bases). Trimming took 5 bases from V and 0 from J, leaving 8 bases between them. There are 13 residues in the CDR3. CDR3 bases: TGTGCCAGCAGTCGAGGGAACTCCTACGAGCAGTACTTC. Encoded protein: CASSRGNSYEQYF.

By its share, this clone is medium-sized. The chain links TRBV5-4 to TRBJ1-6, with D perhaps TRBD1 (6 bases). Germline V gives CDR1 SGHNT, CDR2 YYREEE (reference sequence). The V and J ends lost 4 bases and 6 bases respectively, with 14 bases between them. The CDR3 loop spans 15 amino acids. CDR3 in DNA: TGTGCCAGCAGCGATAGGGGGGTGCGTAATTCACCCCTCCACTTT. It specifies CASSDRGVRNSPLHF.

This rearrangement joins TRBV6-1 to TRBJ1-3, with 10 bases that match TRBD1. V gave up 3 bases and J gave up 7 bases; unmatched junction bases: 15. Germline values: CDR1 MNHNS, CDR2 SASEGT. The length of the CDR3 is 18 residues. The CDR3 coding sequence is TGTGCCAGCAGTGATTATTGGACGGGACAGGGGCGCGGGAACACCATATATTTT. Its translation: CASSDYWTGQGRGNTIYF.

This clone was picked up a small number of times. The sample carries other DNA sequences with the same CDR3. The chain links TRBV18 to TRBJ1-2, with 7 bases fitting TRBD1. Trimming at V came to 2 bases and at J to 0 bases, leaving 0 bases not matched to a gene. Germline CDR1 and CDR2: KGHSH and LQKENI. The CDR3 is 14 amino acids. CDR3 sequence: CASSPDRANYGYTF. In DNA form, the CDR3 reads TGTGCCAGCTCACCAGACAGGGCTAACTATGGCTACACCTTC.

This clone was picked up one time. This chain connects TRBV18 to TRBJ2-5, with D perhaps matching TRBD2 (6 bases). The V and J ends lost 0 bases and 2 bases respectively, with 19 bases between them. Per germline, CDR1 KGHSH and CDR2 LQKENI. The CDR3 spans 18 residues. CDR3 nucleotide sequence: TGTGCCAGCTCACCACCCCGGGGACTTGCCGAGGGGCAAGAGACCCAGTACTTC. Encoded protein: CASSPPRGLAEGQETQYF.

The V gene is TRBV11-2, the J gene TRBJ2-7; no clear D gene. Trimming took off 2 bases at V and 4 bases at J, with 6 bases between the two ends. Germline-derived CDR1 and CDR2 are SGHAT and FQNNGV. The CDR3 runs 12 residues. CDR3 coding DNA: TGTGCCAGCAGCTTAACCCTTTACGAGCAGTACTTC. Translating gives CASSLTLYEQYF.

The chain is built from TRBV12-3 or TRBV12-4 and TRBJ2-4; D ambiguous. The CDR3 has 12 residues. Between the trimmed V and J ends, which lost 1 base and 6 bases, there was a span of 4 bases. CDR3 in DNA: TGTGCCAGCAGTTTAGTGGCAAACATTCAGTACTTC. Its protein product is CASSLVANIQYF.

V and J are TRBV2 and TRBJ2-4; D unresolved. Germline CDR1 is SNHLY and CDR2 is FYNNEI. The CDR3 runs to 12 residues. V lost 5 bases and J lost 0, with 2 bases in between. CDR3 nucleotide sequence: TGTGCCAGCAGTTTAGCCAAAAACATTCAGTACTTC. As protein: CASSLAKNIQYF. The variable domain in full, completed from reference TRBV2 and TRBJ2-4, reads EPEVTQTPSHQVTQMGQEVILRCVPISNHLYFYWYRQILGQKVEFLVSFYNNEISEKSEIFDDQFSVERPDGSNFTLKIRSTKLEDSAMYFCASSLAKNIQYFGAGTRLSVL.